These 32 T cell receptor beta chains originate from one sample sequenced in a study of OX40 agonist ivuxolimab in advanced cancers. This table comes from immunoSEQ multiplex PCR, and its TCRdb copy is limited to in-frame clones, with some not included. The sample includes more than 45,000 clones, around 80% of them seen just once. This specimen consisted of CD4+ or CD8+ T cells sorted from blood, obtained in a trial of the OX40 agonist ivuxolimab. The receptors stem from an adult with an advanced solid tumor such as melanoma, head and neck, liver or kidney cancer.

The chain couples TRBV29-1 to TRBJ1-5; no clear D. V lost 7 bases to trimming and J lost 2 bases, with 9 bases between them. The germline V gene has CDR1 SQVTM and CDR2 ANQGSEA. This CDR3 has 12 amino acids. The CDR3 loop is CSDPSGNQPQHF. The CDR3 bases are TGCAGCGACCCCAGCGGCAATCAGCCCCAGCATTTT.

The V call is TRBV30, the J call TRBJ2-1, with 12 bases that match TRBD1. Trimming cost V 2 bases and J 3 bases; bases outside gene matches: 17. Germline values: CDR1 GTSNPN, CDR2 SVGIG (reference sequence). The length of the CDR3 is 20 residues. The CDR3 sequence is CAWSKRDRGLGEANYNEQFF. In DNA, the CDR3 is TGTGCCTGGAGTAAACGGGACAGGGGGCTAGGTGAGGCAAACTACAATGAGCAGTTCTTC.

This chain joins TRBV9 and TRBJ2-1; 11 nucleotides line up with TRBD1. The germline CDR1 and CDR2 sequences are SGDLS and YYNGEE. The V and J ends lost 3 bases and 5 bases, in that order; junction bases with no gene match: 4. The CDR3 contains 15 residues. CDR3 in DNA: TGTGCCAGCAGCGAAGGACAGGGGGCGAACAATGAGCAGTTCTTC. This translates into CASSEGQGANNEQFF.

This clone was counted only a few times. The V call is TRBV18, the J call TRBJ1-5; weak D call: TRBD1 (5 bases). The V end was cut by 2 bases, the J end by 0 bases, with 5 bases between. Germline V gives CDR1 KGHSH, CDR2 LQKENI. This CDR3 region has 14 residues. CDR3 bases: TGTGCCAGCTCACCAGGGGCTAGCAATCAGCCCCAGCATTTT. This codes for CASSPGASNQPQHF.

This chain joins TRBV27 and TRBJ2-2; 9 bases match TRBD2. The CDR3 covers 15 residues. The junction had 5 bases not matched to a gene; V was cut back by 3 bases and J by 6 bases. Germline CDR1 reads MNHEY; CDR2 reads SMNVEV (reference sequence). CDR3 sequence reads: CASSFALAGSGELFF. The CDR3 coding sequence is TGTGCCAGCAGTTTTGCCCTAGCGGGATCCGGGGAGCTGTTTTTT.

V usage is TRBV27 and J usage is TRBJ2-7; TRBD1 matches 8 bases. The CDR3 runs 15 residues. Looked up from germline, CDR1 is MNHEY and CDR2 is SMNVEV (reference sequence). With 3 bases clipped from V and 5 bases from J, the junction kept 9 bases outside the gene matches. Written as DNA, the CDR3 is TGTGCCAGCAGTTTCCTACGACAGGGGACACACGAGCAGTACTTC. Amino acid sequence: CASSFLRQGTHEQYF.

Notes on this clone: Other DNA sequences from this sample encode an identical CDR3 as well. The chain carries TRBV6-1 and TRBJ2-7; 7 bases fit TRBD1. Germline assignment: CDR1 MNHNS and CDR2 SASEGT. This CDR3 is built from 13 residues. The V segment lost 5 bases and the J segment 2 bases; nucleotides outside the gene matches: 3. This CDR3 is CASSPGTAYEQYF. The CDR3 DNA sequence: TGTGCCAGCAGTCCCGGGACAGCCTACGAGCAGTACTTC.

The rearrangement joins TRBV20-1 to TRBJ2-7, with D unresolved. CDR1 and CDR2 (germline): DFQATT, SNEGSKA (reference sequence). The CDR3 covers 11 residues. V lost 7 bases, J lost 2 bases, and 9 bases lay in between. This chain's CDR3 is CSGAETYEQYF. The CDR3 DNA is TGCAGTGGCGCGGAGACCTACGAGCAGTACTTC.

V is TRBV29-1 and J is TRBJ2-3; TRBD2 might be the D (6 bases). V lost 4 bases and J 4 bases, leaving 15 bases between the germline ends. The CDR3 totals 14 residues. From germline, CDR1 is SQVTM and CDR2 ANQGSEA. The CDR3 region has the DNA TGCAGCGTTGGCCCGCCTACGGGGGCAGATACGCAGTATTTT. It codes for CSVGPPTGADTQYF.

The V call is TRBV10-3, the J call TRBJ1-5, with D possibly TRBD1 on 5 matching bases. The CDR3 is 13 residues long. Germline V CDR1 and CDR2: ENHRY, SYGVKD. V shed 6 bases and J shed 4 bases, with 10 bases lying between them. The CDR3 region is CAISPDRNQPQHF. The CDR3 region has the DNA TGTGCCATCAGCCCTGACAGAAATCAGCCCCAGCATTTT.

This clone was counted between two and nine times. The likely explanation is a read error, given a far larger clone one base away. The chain is built from TRBV4-2 and TRBJ1-3; maybe TRBD1 (6 bases). Germline loops: CDR1 LGHNA, CDR2 YNFKEQ. The CDR3 is 15 amino acids. V gave up 4 bases and J gave up 4 bases, with 14 bases separating them. The CDR3 region has the DNA TGTGCCAGCAGCCCGGGACACGCCGAAGGAAACACCATATATTTT. As protein: CASSPGHAEGNTIYF.

This chain connects TRBV6-1 to TRBJ2-1; D call uncertain. The length of the CDR3 is 11 residues. Germline assignment: CDR1 MNHNS and CDR2 SASEGT. Trimming shortened V by 6 bases and J by 10 bases, and 10 bases separated the two germline ends. CDR3 region: CASRASIEQFF. For the CDR3, the DNA is TGTGCCAGCAGAGCCAGCATAGAGCAGTTCTTC.

This chain joins TRBV2 and TRBJ2-7, with D possibly matching TRBD2 (5 bases). The CDR3 is 14 residues long. Trimming cost V 3 bases and J 3 bases, with 12 bases left between them. Per the germline V gene, CDR1 is SNHLY and CDR2 is FYNNEI. The DNA of the CDR3 is TGTGCCAGCAGTGAGTCAGCGGAGATCTACGAGCAGTACTTC. Translated, it gives CASSESAEIYEQYF.

CDR3: CASSSRTGADTQYF. The CDR3 DNA reads as TGTGCCAGCAGCTCCCGGACTGGCGCAGATACGCAGTATTTT. The chain recombines TRBV5-4 with TRBJ2-3; the D gene is possibly TRBD2 (5 bases). Trimming stripped 3 bases from V and 4 bases from J, with 12 bases between. CDR1 and CDR2 (germline): SGHNT, YYREEE (reference sequence). This CDR3 spans 14 amino acids.

By frequency in the sample, this clone is medium-sized. The chain links TRBV2 to TRBJ1-6; D not resolved. Germline V gene lookup returns CDR1 SNHLY and CDR2 FYNNEI. The V end was cut by 2 bases, the J end by 10 bases, with 6 bases between. This CDR3 has 12 residues. The CDR3 loop is CASSETRSPLHF. CDR3 sequence (DNA): TGTGCCAGCAGTGAAACACGCTCACCCCTCCACTTT.

J is TRBJ1-2 and V is TRBV6-6; the D is unclear. Germline lookup yields CDR1 MNHNY and CDR2 SVGAGI (reference sequence). The CDR3 is made up of 13 amino acids. Trimming took 6 bases from V and 5 from J, leaving 13 bases between them. CDR3 residues: CASSQLGGYGYTF. The CDR3 DNA is TGTGCCAGCAGCCAACTTGGTGGTTATGGCTACACCTTC.

The chain carries TRBV18 and TRBJ2-7, with 10 nucleotides matching TRBD2. This CDR3 comprises 16 residues. The V gene end was trimmed by 1 base and the J gene end by 4 bases; junction bases not matched to a gene: 7. From germline, CDR1 is KGHSH and CDR2 LQKENI. This CDR3 is CASSPQALAGSYEQYF. The CDR3 DNA follows: TGTGCCAGCTCACCACAAGCACTAGCGGGATCGTACGAGCAGTACTTC.

The chain employs TRBV5-6 and TRBJ2-2, with D perhaps matching TRBD1 (6 bases). This CDR3 contains 14 residues. The ends were cut back, 0 bases at V and 3 bases at J, with 6 bases in the middle. Per the germline V gene, CDR1 is SGHDT and CDR2 is YYEEEE. This CDR3 reads CASSLGQDTGELFF. The CDR3 DNA reads as TGTGCCAGCAGCTTGGGACAGGACACCGGGGAGCTGTTTTTT.

The rearrangement links TRBV9 to TRBJ2-1, with a weak D call TRBD2 (6 bases). The CDR3 has 13 residues. The V end was cut by 3 bases, the J end by 4 bases, with 8 bases between. Per germline, CDR1 SGDLS and CDR2 YYNGEE. CDR3 DNA: TGTGCCAGCAGCGCTGGAGGGTACAATGAGCAGTTCTTC. It is translated as CASSAGGYNEQFF.

The chain recombines TRBV6-5 with TRBJ1-2; no clear D gene. Germline CDR1 MNHEY, CDR2 SVGAGI. V was shortened by 1 base and J by 4 bases, with 13 bases between the two germline ends. The CDR3 is made up of 15 amino acids. This chain's CDR3 is CASSYFKDSPYGYTF. In nucleotides, the CDR3 is TGTGCCAGCAGTTACTTTAAGGATTCCCCCTATGGCTACACCTTC.

The table lists this clone with a few counts. The CDR3 reads CASSFHTDTQYF. DNA of the CDR3: TGCGCCAGCAGCTTCCACACAGATACGCAGTATTTT. V gene TRBV5-1 combines with J gene TRBJ2-3; D is uncertain. The CDR3 totals 12 residues. Germline CDR1 and CDR2: SGHRS and YFSETQ. Trimming left V 2 bases short and J 2 bases short, with 3 bases between. Supplemented by reference TRBV5-1 and TRBJ2-3, the full variable domain reads KAGVTQTPRYLIKTRGQQVTLSCSPISGHRSVSWYQQTPGQGLQFLFEYFSETQRNKGNFPGRFSGRQFSNSRSEMNVSTLELGDSALYLCASSFHTDTQYFGPGTRLTVL.

This chain connects TRBV19 to TRBJ2-1, with 8 bases fitting TRBD2. The CDR3 totals 18 residues. Germline V gene lookup returns CDR1 LNHDA and CDR2 SQIVND (reference sequence). Germline trimming cut 2 bases from V and 6 bases from J; bases unmatched to any gene: 15. The DNA for the CDR3 is TGTGCCAGTAGTATATACCCCTCCTCCAGCGGGGGCGTCAATGAGCAGTTCTTC. The encoded protein is CASSIYPSSSGGVNEQFF.

The rearrangement uses TRBV14 and TRBJ2-7; 14 nucleotides line up with TRBD2. The CDR3 sequence is 22 residues long. Germline loops: CDR1 SGHDN, CDR2 FVKESK. Trimming took 0 bases from V and 3 from J; bases not matched to a gene: 19. Here the CDR3 reads CASSQETPGLAGESYYYYEQYF. CDR3 DNA sequence: TGTGCCAGCAGCCAAGAAACCCCGGGACTAGCGGGAGAATCTTACTACTACTACGAGCAGTACTTC.

This clone has only a few counts. The chain carries TRBV4-1 and TRBJ2-1; 9 bases align to TRBD2. Germline-derived CDR1 and CDR2 are MGHRA and YSYEKL. CDR3 size: 16 residues. The V and J ends lost 0 bases and 7 bases, in that order; junction bases with no gene match: 7. The CDR3 DNA reads TGCGCCAGCAGCCAAGAACGGGCTAGCGGGATGAATGAGCAGTTCTTC. Translated: CASSQERASGMNEQFF.

This chain connects TRBV19 to TRBJ2-5, with no clear D. V lost 3 bases to trimming and J lost 5 bases, with 13 bases between them. CDR1 LNHDA and CDR2 SQIVND come from the germline V gene (reference sequence). The length of the CDR3 is 14 residues. CDR3 sequence reads: CASSMQGLGETQYF. CDR3 in DNA: TGTGCCAGTAGTATGCAAGGGCTCGGGGAGACCCAGTACTTC.

Concerning this clone: A far larger clone lies a single base away; this is likely a read error. The gene calls are TRBV30 and TRBJ2-7; 8 bases line up with TRBD1. The germline V gene has CDR1 GTSNPN and CDR2 SVGIG (reference sequence). CDR3 size: 14 residues. The CDR3 sequence is CAWSQGQDNSPLHF. The CDR3 DNA is TGTGCCTGGAGTCAGGGACAGGATAATTCACCCCTCCACTTC.

The genes are TRBV2 and TRBJ2-1; 9 positions match TRBD2. Germline V CDR1 and CDR2: SNHLY, FYNNEI. This CDR3 is built from 15 residues. Trimming cost V 10 bases and J 1 base; bases outside gene matches: 8. The CDR3, as DNA: TGTGCCACCGCCGGCGGGAGGGGTTCCTACAATGAGCAGTTCTTC. Encoded protein: CATAGGRGSYNEQFF.

As concerns this clone: Other DNA sequences within the sample encode an identical CDR3. The chain couples TRBV28 to TRBJ2-7; a weak D match, TRBD2 (6 bases). The CDR3 is 14 amino acids. CDR1 MDHEN and CDR2 SYDVKM come from the germline V gene. Trimming cost V 2 bases and J 2 bases, with 10 bases left between them. As DNA, the CDR3 is TGTGCCAGCAGTTTAACCGGGGAGGCCTACGAGCAGTACTTC. It encodes CASSLTGEAYEQYF. The whole variable domain, filled in from reference TRBV28 and TRBJ2-7, reads DVKVTQSSRYLVKRTGEKVFLECVQDMDHENMFWYRQDPGLGLRLIYFSYDVKMKEKGDIPEGYSVSREKKERFSLILESASTNQTSMYLCASSLTGEAYEQYFGPGTRLTVT.

The chain joins TRBV27 to TRBJ2-3; D gene unclear. Trimming pared 3 bases from V and 1 base from J, leaving 11 bases between. Per the germline V gene, CDR1 is MNHEY and CDR2 is SMNVEV (reference sequence). This CDR3 is built from 15 residues. CDR3 protein: CASSFNPRGTDTQYF. The CDR3 region has the DNA TGTGCCAGCAGTTTCAACCCCCGGGGCACAGATACGCAGTATTTT.

This chain links TRBV13 with TRBJ1-5, with unresolved D. There are 12 residues in the CDR3. Between the trimmed V and J ends, which lost 3 bases and 3 bases, there was a span of 3 bases. Germline V gene data show CDR1 as PRHDT and CDR2 as FYEKMQ (reference sequence). CDR3 DNA sequence: TGTGCCAGCAGCTTCAACAATCAGCCCCAGCATTTT. It codes for CASSFNNQPQHF.

The CDR3 nucleotides are TGTGCCATCAGCACTTACAGGGAGAACGAGCAGTACTTC. Its translation: CAISTYRENEQYF. The chain joins TRBV10-3 to TRBJ2-7, with D tentatively TRBD1 (6 bases). The CDR3 length is 13 residues. The germline V gene encodes CDR1 ENHRY and CDR2 SYGVKD. V dropped 6 bases and J dropped 5 bases, with 14 bases sitting between them.

The chain is built from TRBV5-6 and TRBJ2-5; 7 positions match TRBD2. Germline V gives CDR1 SGHDT, CDR2 YYEEEE. This CDR3 is built from 15 residues. Trimming cost V 0 bases and J 4 bases; bases outside gene matches: 6. CDR3 DNA: TGTGCCAGCAGCTTGGGACTAGCTTCGGTAGAGACCCAGTACTTC. The encoded protein is CASSLGLASVETQYF.